The rows below give T cell receptor beta chains drawn from one sample of a study of blood T cell repertoires in COVID-19. The method was immunoSEQ multiplex PCR; TCRdb's version includes in-frame clones alone and lacks a portion of them. Of about 300,000 clones in the sample, roughly 84% were seen once. Input material: peripheral blood. The source of these receptors is a human donor with COVID-19, enrolled during active disease. The donor label of this sample is uncertain. Each CDR3 is given with its conserved first and last residue. Fields, in order: clone size, D gene, J gene, V gene, CDR3 protein, CDR3 DNA. A D gene is named only where the DNA matches it firmly. Size tells how often a clone was seen (once, few, many) or the class of an expanded clone, and some rows leave it out.

abundance: few; d_gene: TRBD2; j_gene: TRBJ2-2; v_gene: TRBV9; CDR3aa: CASSVELAPGGELFF; CDR3nt: TGTGCCAGCAGCGTAGAACTAGCGCCTGGAGGGGAGCTGTTTTTT
abundance: once; d_gene: TRBD2; j_gene: TRBJ2-3; v_gene: TRBV19; CDR3aa: CASSMEVSNSGGRSTDTQYF; CDR3nt: TGTGCCAGTAGTATGGAGGTGAGTAATAGCGGGGGACGTAGCACAGATACGCAGTATTTT
abundance: .; d_gene: TRBD1; j_gene: TRBJ1-1; v_gene: TRBV29-1; CDR3aa: CSVVRDRAVETEAFF; CDR3nt: TGCAGCGTGGTCCGGGACAGGGCTGTAGAGACTGAAGCTTTCTTT
abundance: .; d_gene: .; j_gene: TRBJ2-5; v_gene: TRBV18; CDR3aa: CASSPQDESETQYF; CDR3nt: TGTGCCAGCTCACCACAAGATGAGTCAGAGACCCAGTACTTC
abundance: few; d_gene: .; j_gene: TRBJ1-3; v_gene: TRBV11-3; CDR3aa: CASSSGGGNTIYF; CDR3nt: TGTGCCAGCAGCTCCGGAGGAGGAAACACCATATATTTT
abundance: .; d_gene: .; j_gene: TRBJ1-1; v_gene: TRBV11-3; CDR3aa: CASSLGPPGGGTEAFF; CDR3nt: TGTGCCAGCAGCTTAGGCCCCCCGGGGGGCGGCACTGAAGCTTTCTTT
abundance: .; d_gene: TRBD2; j_gene: TRBJ2-5; v_gene: TRBV11-3; CDR3aa: CASSPGLATGETQYF; CDR3nt: TGTGCCAGCAGCCCAGGACTAGCCACAGGGGAGACCCAGTACTTC
abundance: .; d_gene: TRBD1; j_gene: TRBJ1-2; v_gene: TRBV28; CDR3aa: CASRTGERDGYTF; CDR3nt: TGTGCCAGCAGAACAGGGGAGCGGGATGGCTACACCTTC
abundance: many; d_gene: TRBD1; j_gene: TRBJ1-1; v_gene: TRBV30; CDR3aa: CAWSVRGRPPEAFF; CDR3nt: TGTGCCTGGAGTGTTAGGGGGCGACCCCCTGAAGCTTTCTTT
abundance: once; d_gene: .; j_gene: TRBJ1-1; v_gene: TRBV18; CDR3aa: CASSQQGGSTEAFF; CDR3nt: TGTGCCAGTTCACAACAGGGCGGAAGCACTGAAGCTTTCTTT
abundance: once; d_gene: .; j_gene: TRBJ1-4; v_gene: TRBV2; CDR3aa: CASSEARGVGEKLFF; CDR3nt: TGTGCCAGCAGTGAAGCGCGGGGGGTAGGTGAAAAACTGTTTTTT
abundance: .; d_gene: .; j_gene: TRBJ1-2; v_gene: TRBV19; CDR3aa: CASTDSRRGAGYGYTF; CDR3nt: TGTGCCAGTACCGATAGTCGTCGGGGGGCGGGCTATGGCTACACCTTC
abundance: once; d_gene: .; j_gene: TRBJ2-7; v_gene: TRBV5-5; CDR3aa: CASSLDFGGYEQYF; CDR3nt: TGTGCCAGCAGCTTGGATTTTGGCGGCTACGAGCAGTACTTC
abundance: once; d_gene: TRBD1; j_gene: TRBJ2-7; v_gene: TRBV7-2; CDR3aa: CASRVTGISYEQYF; CDR3nt: TGTGCCAGCAGGGTGACAGGGATCTCCTACGAGCAGTACTTC
abundance: .; d_gene: TRBD1; j_gene: TRBJ2-3; v_gene: TRBV5-5; CDR3aa: CASSLGQGTGDTQYF; CDR3nt: TGTGCCAGCAGCCTAGGACAGGGGACGGGAGATACGCAGTATTTT
abundance: .; d_gene: .; j_gene: TRBJ2-5; v_gene: TRBV28; CDR3aa: CASSFLSELQETQYF; CDR3nt: TGTGCCAGCAGTTTTCTGAGTGAACTACAAGAGACCCAGTACTTC
abundance: once; d_gene: .; j_gene: TRBJ1-2; v_gene: TRBV6-5; CDR3aa: CASSPQGSLSGYTF; CDR3nt: TGTGCCAGCAGCCCACAGGGTTCTCTATCTGGCTACACCTTC
abundance: once; d_gene: TRBD2; j_gene: TRBJ2-5; v_gene: TRBV6-2/TRBV6-3; CDR3aa: CASSYEAGGPSETQYF; CDR3nt: TGTGCCAGCAGTTACGAGGCGGGAGGGCCGTCGGAGACCCAGTACTTC
abundance: .; d_gene: .; j_gene: TRBJ2-3; v_gene: TRBV5-4; CDR3aa: CASSFPDRRGDTQYF; CDR3nt: TGTGCCAGCAGCTTTCCTGACAGGCGGGGGGATACGCAGTATTTT
abundance: .; d_gene: .; j_gene: TRBJ2-3; v_gene: TRBV5-1; CDR3aa: CASSLNPGTSTDTQYF; CDR3nt: TGCGCCAGCAGCTTGAATCCAGGGACAAGCACAGATACGCAGTATTTT
abundance: few; d_gene: .; j_gene: TRBJ1-2; v_gene: TRBV5-1; CDR3aa: CASSYQGNGYTF; CDR3nt: TGCGCCAGCAGCTACCAGGGGAATGGCTACACCTTC
abundance: .; d_gene: .; j_gene: TRBJ2-3; v_gene: TRBV3-1/TRBV3-2; CDR3aa: CASSLGGPQYF; CDR3nt: TGTGCCAGCAGTCTCGGAGGCCCGCAGTATTTT
abundance: .; d_gene: TRBD2; j_gene: TRBJ2-1; v_gene: TRBV10-1; CDR3aa: CASRPIGLAGGPNEQFF; CDR3nt: TGCGCCAGCCGACCAATTGGACTAGCGGGAGGTCCCAATGAGCAGTTCTTC
abundance: .; d_gene: .; j_gene: TRBJ1-1; v_gene: TRBV28; CDR3aa: CASSLSQGNTEAFF; CDR3nt: TGTGCCAGCAGTTTATCCCAGGGGAACACTGAAGCTTTCTTT
abundance: once; d_gene: TRBD2; j_gene: TRBJ2-3; v_gene: TRBV4-2; CDR3aa: CASSQMTSGSGRADTQYF; CDR3nt: TGTGCCAGCAGCCAAATGACTAGCGGGTCCGGGAGGGCAGATACGCAGTATTTT
abundance: .; d_gene: TRBD2; j_gene: TRBJ2-1; v_gene: TRBV4-3; CDR3aa: CASSQRLAIYNEQFF; CDR3nt: TGCGCCAGCAGCCAAAGACTAGCGATCTACAATGAGCAGTTCTTC
abundance: .; d_gene: TRBD1; j_gene: TRBJ1-2; v_gene: TRBV5-4; CDR3aa: CASSKEPGQGYGYTF; CDR3nt: TGTGCCAGCAGCAAGGAGCCGGGACAGGGATATGGCTACACCTTC
abundance: .; d_gene: .; j_gene: TRBJ2-1; v_gene: TRBV3-1/TRBV3-2; CDR3aa: CASSPWTNNNEQFF; CDR3nt: TGTGCCAGCAGCCCATGGACTAACAACAATGAGCAGTTCTTC
abundance: .; d_gene: .; j_gene: TRBJ2-6; v_gene: TRBV29-1; CDR3aa: CSVFFSSGANVLTF; CDR3nt: TGCAGCGTTTTTTTTAGCTCTGGGGCCAACGTCCTGACTTTC
abundance: .; d_gene: .; j_gene: TRBJ2-1; v_gene: TRBV28; CDR3aa: CASSPQSGKKGLNEQFF; CDR3nt: TGTGCCAGCAGTCCACAATCAGGGAAAAAGGGCTTGAATGAGCAGTTCTTC
abundance: .; d_gene: .; j_gene: TRBJ1-5; v_gene: TRBV10-3; CDR3aa: CAISESGGGQPQHF; CDR3nt: TGTGCCATCAGTGAGTCGGGGGGAGGACAGCCCCAGCATTTT
abundance: .; d_gene: TRBD2; j_gene: TRBJ2-1; v_gene: TRBV3-1/TRBV3-2; CDR3aa: CASSQSSGGYNEQFF; CDR3nt: TGTGCCAGCAGCCAATCCAGCGGGGGCTACAATGAGCAGTTCTTC
abundance: .; d_gene: TRBD1; j_gene: TRBJ2-1; v_gene: TRBV29-1; CDR3aa: CSGGLRDSYNEQFF; CDR3nt: TGCAGCGGGGGCCTCCGGGACAGCTACAATGAGCAGTTCTTC
abundance: .; d_gene: TRBD1; j_gene: TRBJ2-7; v_gene: TRBV6-5; CDR3aa: CASIRDREGYEQYF; CDR3nt: TGTGCCAGCATCCGGGACAGGGAAGGGTACGAGCAGTACTTC
abundance: .; d_gene: .; j_gene: TRBJ1-1; v_gene: TRBV9; CDR3aa: CASSVGGPMNTEAFF; CDR3nt: TGTGCCAGCAGCGTGGGAGGGCCTATGAACACTGAAGCTTTCTTT
abundance: once; d_gene: .; j_gene: TRBJ1-2; v_gene: TRBV7-2; CDR3aa: CASSSYAVQALTNYGYTF; CDR3nt: TGTGCCAGCAGCTCTTATGCCGTACAGGCTCTAACCAACTATGGCTACACCTTC
abundance: .; d_gene: .; j_gene: TRBJ2-5; v_gene: TRBV7-9; CDR3aa: CASSLGMGLAETQYF; CDR3nt: TGTGCCAGCAGCTTAGGAATGGGACTTGCAGAGACCCAGTACTTC
abundance: .; d_gene: .; j_gene: TRBJ1-4; v_gene: TRBV12-3/TRBV12-4; CDR3aa: CASSLGAGKLFF; CDR3nt: TGTGCCAGCAGTTTAGGGGCGGGGAAACTGTTTTTT
abundance: .; d_gene: TRBD2; j_gene: TRBJ2-7; v_gene: TRBV9; CDR3aa: CASNVAGGSYEQYF; CDR3nt: TGTGCCAGCAACGTAGCGGGGGGCTCCTACGAGCAGTACTTC
abundance: .; d_gene: .; j_gene: TRBJ2-1; v_gene: TRBV5-4; CDR3aa: CASSLVGGTYNEQFF; CDR3nt: TGTGCCAGCAGCTTGGTAGGCGGTACCTACAATGAGCAGTTCTTC
abundance: .; d_gene: .; j_gene: TRBJ2-5; v_gene: TRBV5-1; CDR3aa: CASSGRSDVETQYF; CDR3nt: TGCGCCAGCAGCGGGAGAAGCGACGTAGAGACCCAGTACTTC
abundance: .; d_gene: TRBD1; j_gene: TRBJ1-5; v_gene: TRBV2; CDR3aa: CASSGQGARNQPQHF; CDR3nt: TGTGCCAGCAGTGGACAGGGGGCCCGCAATCAGCCCCAGCATTTT
abundance: .; d_gene: TRBD2; j_gene: TRBJ2-7; v_gene: TRBV7-6; CDR3aa: CASSLGFRTSGSSYEQYF; CDR3nt: TGTGCCAGCAGCTTGGGTTTTCGCACTAGCGGGAGCTCCTACGAGCAGTACTTC
abundance: .; d_gene: TRBD1; j_gene: TRBJ1-3; v_gene: TRBV27; CDR3aa: CASSLQGASGNTIYF; CDR3nt: TGTGCCAGCAGTTTACAGGGGGCATCTGGAAACACCATATATTTT
abundance: .; d_gene: .; j_gene: TRBJ1-2; v_gene: TRBV5-4; CDR3aa: CASSLGRRGEDYGYTF; CDR3nt: TGTGCCAGCAGCTTGGGGCGACGGGGTGAAGACTATGGCTACACCTTC
abundance: .; d_gene: TRBD1; j_gene: TRBJ1-2; v_gene: TRBV6-1; CDR3aa: CASSEVGTGVYGYTF; CDR3nt: TGTGCCAGCAGTGAAGTAGGGACAGGGGTCTATGGCTACACCTTC
abundance: .; d_gene: TRBD1; j_gene: TRBJ1-1; v_gene: TRBV7-2; CDR3aa: CASSLGAGGRAEAFF; CDR3nt: TGTGCCAGCAGCTTAGGGGCAGGGGGCAGGGCTGAAGCTTTCTTT
abundance: .; d_gene: .; j_gene: TRBJ2-6; v_gene: TRBV19; CDR3aa: CASSIDINGANVLTF; CDR3nt: TGTGCCAGTAGTATCGACATCAATGGGGCCAACGTCCTGACTTTC
abundance: .; d_gene: .; j_gene: TRBJ1-5; v_gene: TRBV27; CDR3aa: CASGSGDNQPQHF; CDR3nt: TGTGCCAGTGGTTCCGGAGACAATCAGCCCCAGCATTTT
abundance: .; d_gene: .; j_gene: TRBJ1-5; v_gene: TRBV30; CDR3aa: CAWSGYSNQPQHF; CDR3nt: TGTGCCTGGAGCGGTTATAGCAATCAGCCCCAGCATTTT
abundance: .; d_gene: TRBD2; j_gene: TRBJ2-2; v_gene: TRBV3-1/TRBV3-2; CDR3aa: CASSQFLAGGTGELFF; CDR3nt: TGTGCCAGCAGCCAATTCCTAGCGGGAGGAACCGGGGAGCTGTTTTTT
abundance: .; d_gene: .; j_gene: TRBJ2-6; v_gene: TRBV6-4; CDR3aa: CASSAGSAGANVLTF; CDR3nt: TGTGCCAGCAGTGCAGGGTCTGCTGGGGCCAACGTCCTGACTTTC
abundance: .; d_gene: TRBD2; j_gene: TRBJ2-6; v_gene: TRBV7-9; CDR3aa: CASSLGLAGVAGANVLTF; CDR3nt: TGTGCCAGCAGCTTAGGGCTAGCGGGAGTAGCTGGGGCCAACGTCCTGACTTTC
abundance: .; d_gene: TRBD2; j_gene: TRBJ2-5; v_gene: TRBV2; CDR3aa: CASSPRLAGGGETQYF; CDR3nt: TGTGCCAGCAGCCCCCGACTAGCGGGAGGGGGAGAGACCCAGTACTTC
abundance: .; d_gene: TRBD1; j_gene: TRBJ1-3; v_gene: TRBV18; CDR3aa: CASSTGQGDSGNTIYF; CDR3nt: TGTGCCAGCTCAACCGGACAGGGCGACTCTGGAAACACCATATATTTT